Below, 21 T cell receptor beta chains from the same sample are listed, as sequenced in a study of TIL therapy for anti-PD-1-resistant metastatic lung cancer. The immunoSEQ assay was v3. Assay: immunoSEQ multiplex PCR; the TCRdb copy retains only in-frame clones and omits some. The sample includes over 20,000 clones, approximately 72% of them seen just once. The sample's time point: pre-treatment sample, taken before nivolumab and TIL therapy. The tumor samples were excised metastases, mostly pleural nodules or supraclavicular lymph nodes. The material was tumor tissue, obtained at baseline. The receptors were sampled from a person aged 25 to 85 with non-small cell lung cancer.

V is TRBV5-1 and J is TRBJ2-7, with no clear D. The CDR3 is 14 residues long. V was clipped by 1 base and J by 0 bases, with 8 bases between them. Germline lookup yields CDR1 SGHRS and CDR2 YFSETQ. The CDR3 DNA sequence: TGCGCCAGCAGCTTGTCACAGAACTCCTACGAGCAGTACTTC. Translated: CASSLSQNSYEQYF.

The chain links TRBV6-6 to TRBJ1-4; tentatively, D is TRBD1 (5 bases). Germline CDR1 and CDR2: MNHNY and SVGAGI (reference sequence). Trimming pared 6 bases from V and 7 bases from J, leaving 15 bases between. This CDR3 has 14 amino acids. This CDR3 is CASSRGEPTEKLFF. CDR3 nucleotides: TGTGCCAGCAGCCGAGGGGAGCCCACTGAAAAACTGTTTTTT.

This CDR3 reads CASSQDSYRETNEKLFF. CDR3 nucleotide sequence: TGCGCCAGCAGCCAAGATTCGTACAGGGAAACTAATGAAAAACTGTTTTTT. This rearrangement joins TRBV4-3 to TRBJ1-4, with a tentative D call TRBD1 (6 bases). CDR1 and CDR2 from the germline V gene are LGHNA and YSLEER. The CDR3 spans 17 residues. With 0 bases removed from V and 1 base from J, the gap between germline ends came to 12 bases.

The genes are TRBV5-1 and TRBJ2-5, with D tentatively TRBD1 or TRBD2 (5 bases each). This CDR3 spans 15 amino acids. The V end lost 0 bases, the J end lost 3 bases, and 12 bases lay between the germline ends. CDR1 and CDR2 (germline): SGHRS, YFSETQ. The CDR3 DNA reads TGCGCCAGCAGCTTGGAGGGGAGTCAGGAAGAGACCCAGTACTTC. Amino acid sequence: CASSLEGSQEETQYF.

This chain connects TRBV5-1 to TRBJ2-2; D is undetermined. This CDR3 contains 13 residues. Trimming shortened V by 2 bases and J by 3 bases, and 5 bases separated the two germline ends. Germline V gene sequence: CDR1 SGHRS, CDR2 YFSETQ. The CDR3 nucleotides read TGCGCCAGCAGCTTAATCCACACCGGGGAGCTGTTTTTT. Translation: CASSLIHTGELFF.

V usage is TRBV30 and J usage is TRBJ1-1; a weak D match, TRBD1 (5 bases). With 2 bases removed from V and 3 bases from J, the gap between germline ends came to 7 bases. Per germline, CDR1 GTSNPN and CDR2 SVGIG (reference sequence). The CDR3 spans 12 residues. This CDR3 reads CAWSRGDTEAFF. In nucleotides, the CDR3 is TGTGCCTGGAGTAGGGGAGACACTGAAGCTTTCTTT.

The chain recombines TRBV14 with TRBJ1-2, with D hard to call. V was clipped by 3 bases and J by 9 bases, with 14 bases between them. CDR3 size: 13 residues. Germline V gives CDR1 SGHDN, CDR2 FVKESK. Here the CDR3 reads CASSHDPPRSYTF. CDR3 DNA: TGTGCCAGCAGCCATGACCCCCCGCGTAGCTACACCTTC. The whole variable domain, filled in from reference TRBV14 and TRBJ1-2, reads EAGVTQFPSHSVIEKGQTVTLRCDPISGHDNLYWYRRVMGKEIKFLLHFVKESKQDESGMPNNRFLAERTGGTYSTLKVQPAELEDSGVYFCASSHDPPRSYTFGSGTRLTVV.

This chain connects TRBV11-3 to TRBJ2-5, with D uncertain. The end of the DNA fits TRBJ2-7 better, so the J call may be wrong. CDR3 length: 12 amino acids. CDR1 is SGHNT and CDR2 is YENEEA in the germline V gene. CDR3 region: CASSLRSHEQYF. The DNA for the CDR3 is TGTGCCAGCAGCTTGCGAAGCCACGAGCAGTACTTC.

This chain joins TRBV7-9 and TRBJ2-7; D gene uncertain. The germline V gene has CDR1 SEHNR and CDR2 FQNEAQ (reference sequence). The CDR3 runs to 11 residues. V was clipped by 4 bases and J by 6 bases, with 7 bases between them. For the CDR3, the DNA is TGTGCCAGCAGCTCCCCCAGCGAGCAGTACTTC. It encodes CASSSPSEQYF.

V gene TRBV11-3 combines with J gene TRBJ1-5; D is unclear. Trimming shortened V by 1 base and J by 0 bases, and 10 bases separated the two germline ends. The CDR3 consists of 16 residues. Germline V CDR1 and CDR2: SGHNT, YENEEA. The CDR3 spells CASSLVDNYSNQPQHF. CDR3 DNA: TGTGCCAGCAGCTTAGTCGACAACTATAGCAATCAGCCCCAGCATTTT.

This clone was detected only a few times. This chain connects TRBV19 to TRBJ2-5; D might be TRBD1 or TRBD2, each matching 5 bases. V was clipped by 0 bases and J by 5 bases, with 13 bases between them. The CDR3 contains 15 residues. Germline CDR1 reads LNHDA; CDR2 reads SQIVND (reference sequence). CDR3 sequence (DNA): TGTGCCAGTAGTATAGACTCAACAGGCGGGGAGACCCAGTACTTC. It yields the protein CASSIDSTGGETQYF.

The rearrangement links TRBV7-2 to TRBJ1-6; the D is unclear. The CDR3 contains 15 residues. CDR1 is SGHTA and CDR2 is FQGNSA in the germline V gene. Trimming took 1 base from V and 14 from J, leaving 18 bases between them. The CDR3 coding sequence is TGTGCCAGCAGCTTAGTGGGTTTGGTAGGACGGGCCCTCCACTTT. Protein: CASSLVGLVGRALHF. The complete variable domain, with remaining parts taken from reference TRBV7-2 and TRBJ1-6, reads GAGVSQSPSNKVTEKGKDVELRCDPISGHTALYWYRQSLGQGLEFLIYFQGNSAPDKSGLPSDRFSAERTGGSVSTLTIQRTQQEDSAVYLCASSLVGLVGRALHFGNGTRLTVT.

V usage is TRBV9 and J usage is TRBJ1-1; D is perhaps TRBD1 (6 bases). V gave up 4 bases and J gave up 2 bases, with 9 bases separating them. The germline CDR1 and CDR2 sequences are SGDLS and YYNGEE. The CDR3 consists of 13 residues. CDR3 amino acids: CASSQGLNTEAFF. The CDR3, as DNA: TGTGCCAGCAGCCAGGGGCTTAACACTGAAGCTTTCTTT.

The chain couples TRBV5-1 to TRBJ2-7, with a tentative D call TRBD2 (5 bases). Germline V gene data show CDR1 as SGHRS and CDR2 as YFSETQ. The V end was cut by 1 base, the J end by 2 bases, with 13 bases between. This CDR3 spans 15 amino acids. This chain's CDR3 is CASSLRPEGAYEQYF. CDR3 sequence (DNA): TGCGCCAGCAGCTTGCGACCTGAGGGAGCCTACGAGCAGTACTTC.

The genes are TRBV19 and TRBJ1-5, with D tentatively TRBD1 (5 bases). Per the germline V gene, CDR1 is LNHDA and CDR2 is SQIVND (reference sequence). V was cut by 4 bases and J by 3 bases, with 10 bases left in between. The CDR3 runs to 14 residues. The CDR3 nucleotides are TGTGCCAGTAGTAACCAGGGAAACAATCAGCCCCAGCATTTT. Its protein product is CASSNQGNNQPQHF.

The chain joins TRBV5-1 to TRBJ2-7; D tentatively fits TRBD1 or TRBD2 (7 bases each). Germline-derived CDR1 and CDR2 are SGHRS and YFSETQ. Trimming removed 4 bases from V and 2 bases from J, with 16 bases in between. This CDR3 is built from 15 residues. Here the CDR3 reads CASSPEAGGAYEQYF. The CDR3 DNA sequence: TGCGCCAGCAGCCCCGAGGCAGGGGGGGCCTACGAGCAGTACTTC.

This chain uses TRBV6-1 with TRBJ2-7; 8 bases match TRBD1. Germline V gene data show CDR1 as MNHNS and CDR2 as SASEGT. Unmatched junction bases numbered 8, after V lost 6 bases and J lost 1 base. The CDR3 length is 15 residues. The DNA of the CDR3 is TGTGCCAGCAGGCAGGACAGGGCCTGGTCCTACGAGCAGTACTTC. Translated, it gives CASRQDRAWSYEQYF.

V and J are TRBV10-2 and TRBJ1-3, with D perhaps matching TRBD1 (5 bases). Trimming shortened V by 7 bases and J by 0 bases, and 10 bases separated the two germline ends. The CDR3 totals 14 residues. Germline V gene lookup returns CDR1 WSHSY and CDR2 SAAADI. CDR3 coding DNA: TGCGCCAGCACGGGGGTCCACTCTGGAAACACCATATATTTT. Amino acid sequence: CASTGVHSGNTIYF.

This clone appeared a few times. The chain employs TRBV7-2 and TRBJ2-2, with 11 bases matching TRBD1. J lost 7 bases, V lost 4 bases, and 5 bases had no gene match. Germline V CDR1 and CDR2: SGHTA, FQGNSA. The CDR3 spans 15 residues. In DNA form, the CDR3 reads TGTGCCAGCAGCTCCCGGACAGGGGGCTTCGGGGAGCTGTTTTTT. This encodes CASSSRTGGFGELFF.

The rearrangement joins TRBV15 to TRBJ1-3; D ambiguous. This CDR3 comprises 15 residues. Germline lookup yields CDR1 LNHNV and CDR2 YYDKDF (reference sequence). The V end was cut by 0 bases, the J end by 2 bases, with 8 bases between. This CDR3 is CATSRDNGAGNTIYF. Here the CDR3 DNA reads TGTGCCACCAGCAGAGACAATGGGGCTGGAAACACCATATATTTT.

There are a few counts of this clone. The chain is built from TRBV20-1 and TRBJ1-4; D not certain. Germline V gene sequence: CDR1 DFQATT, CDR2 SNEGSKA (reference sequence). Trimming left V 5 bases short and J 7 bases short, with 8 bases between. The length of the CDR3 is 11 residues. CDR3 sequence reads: CSAHLSEKLFF. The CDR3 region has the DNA TGCAGTGCTCATCTTAGTGAAAAACTGTTTTTT.